This passage covers 3 T cell receptor beta chains from one sample sequenced in a study of blood T cells in healthy people across ages. A sample-barcoded 5' primer and a J-beta primer mix were used in a second PCR of roughly 6 to 12 cycles. TCRdb itself ran the 5' RACE reads through MiXCR, one entry per CDR3 protein. The sample yields roughly 1,700,000 distinct CDR3 sequences, approximately 30% seen once. Sequencing used blood. The receptor source for this set is a woman aged 25 to 39 in good health.

This chain joins TRBV20-1 and TRBJ1-3; D uncertain. The CDR3 has 14 amino acids. Trimming took off 0 bases at V and 3 bases at J, with 9 bases between the two ends. Germline V gene data show CDR1 as DFQATT and CDR2 as SNEGSKA (reference sequence). The CDR3 spells CSARDPSNGNTIYF. CDR3 DNA: TGCAGTGCTAGAGATCCATCCAATGGAAACACCATATATTTT.

The genes are TRBV7-9 and TRBJ1-4; D may be TRBD1 (5 bases). Trimming took off 1 base at V and 1 base at J, with 7 bases between the two ends. Germline values: CDR1 SEHNR, CDR2 FQNEAQ (reference sequence). The CDR3 runs 15 residues. The CDR3 is CASSLVGGTNEKLFF. The CDR3, as DNA: TGTGCCAGCAGCTTAGTCGGGGGAACTAATGAAAAACTGTTTTTT.

The V call is TRBV5-1, the J call TRBJ2-5, with D perhaps assigned TRBD1 or TRBD2 (5 bases each). Trimming shortened V by 5 bases and J by 7 bases, and 24 bases separated the two germline ends. The length of the CDR3 is 16 residues. CDR1 SGHRS and CDR2 YFSETQ come from the germline V gene. CDR3 sequence: CASRSPGQGSRGTQYF. Written as DNA, the CDR3 is TGCGCCAGCAGGTCCCCTGGGCAGGGAAGTCGGGGGACCCAGTACTTC. Combining the CDR3 with reference TRBV5-1 and TRBJ2-5 gives the whole variable domain KAGVTQTPRYLIKTRGQQVTLSCSPISGHRSVSWYQQTPGQGLQFLFEYFSETQRNKGNFPGRFSGRQFSNSRSEMNVSTLELGDSALYLCASRSPGQGSRGTQYFGPGTRLLVL.